One sample yielded the 8 T cell receptor beta chains listed below, sequenced in a study of CD8+ T cells in alopecia areata. Extracted from the samples, RNA was reverse transcribed into cDNA to serve as the sequencing template. The assay was immunoSEQ multiplex PCR, and TCRdb's table has in-frame clones only and misses some. Recorded here are around 300,000 clones, with no singletons, and the ten leading clones hold 1.2%. CD4, CD8alpha, NKG2D, NKG2ACE and other markers guided sorting of pooled cutaneous lymph node cells. What was sequenced was CD4+ T cells sorted from a lymph node. These receptors came from a C3H/HeJ mouse with alopecia areata. MHC haplotype: H2-k.

This clone has a count of ten or more. Genes and germline come from the mouse. The sequence runs out 4 residues before the end of the CDR3; the remainder is reconstructed from the germline J gene. The same CDR3 can be traced to other DNA sequences in this sample. The chain is built from TRBV17 and TRBJ2-2; D is unclear. The CDR3 loop spans 14 amino acids. Trimming removed 3 bases at V and 2 bases at J, with 7 bases between. From germline, CDR1 is MNHDT and CDR2 YYDKIL. This CDR3 reads CASSRRGNTGQLYF. Incomplete CDR3 DNA: TGTGCTAGCAGTAGGAGAGGTAACACCGGG.

The sample holds a few counts of this clone. Mouse germline and gene names are used. Sequencing ends 4 residues short of the CDR3 end; the germline J gene provides the rest. The chain joins TRBV19 to TRBJ1-2, with 8 bases identical to TRBD1. This CDR3 spans 14 amino acids. Germline loops: CDR1 FNHDT, CDR2 SITEND (reference sequence). The V segment lost 5 bases and the J segment 2 bases; nucleotides outside the gene matches: 5. The sequenced part of the CDR3 DNA is TGTGCCAGCAGCACCAGGGGGCGGAACTCC. Protein sequence: CASSTRGRNS. The entire CDR3 reads CASSTRGRNSDYTF.

This clone showed up just a few times. Each gene name is a mouse one. The DNA ends 4 residues before the CDR3 does, and the rest of the CDR3 is filled in from the germline J gene. Other DNA sequences in this sample translate to the same CDR3. The V gene is TRBV13-1, the J gene TRBJ2-1; 10 nucleotides agree with TRBD2. V was clipped by 3 bases and J by 3 bases; unmatched bases: 3. The CDR3 consists of 15 residues. Germline V gene data show CDR1 as NSHNY and CDR2 as SYGAGN. Partial CDR3 DNA: TGTGCCAGCAGTGGACTGGGGGGCCCCTATGCT. Translation: CASSGLGGPYA. The entire CDR3 sequence reads CASSGLGGPYAEQFF.

In regard to this clone: Mouse gene names apply. Read sequence stops 4 residues before the CDR3 end, and the germline J gene provides the missing end. This chain uses TRBV13-2 with TRBJ2-7; 12 nucleotides align to TRBD2. The germline gives CDR1 NNHNN, CDR2 SYGAGS (reference sequence). CDR3 length: 15 amino acids. The sequenced part of the CDR3 DNA is TGTGCCAGCGGTGAACCGGGACTGGGGGGTGAT. This encodes CASGEPGLGGD. The entire CDR3 is CASGEPGLGGDEQYF.

As concerns this clone: Germline and genes: mouse. The CDR3 end is not reached by the read, which stops 4 residues before it; the germline J gene fills it in. V gene TRBV5 combines with J gene TRBJ2-2, with 7 bases lining up with TRBD1. V dropped 4 bases and J dropped 6; count of bases not matched to a gene: 5. The length of the CDR3 is 14 residues. CDR1 is LGHNA, CDR2 YNLKQL, per germline (reference sequence). The sequenced CDR3 bases are TGTGCCAGCAGCCGTGGGACAGATCCCGGG. This translates into CASSRGTDPG. The complete CDR3 protein is CASSRGTDPGQLYF.

About this clone itself: Mouse gene names apply. Coverage ceases 4 residues before the CDR3 finishes, and the germline J gene fills in the end. Additional DNA sequences in this sample encode the identical CDR3. This sequence joins TRBV13-2 and TRBJ2-3; 9 nucleotides match TRBD2. Germline CDR1 is NNHNN and CDR2 is SYGAGS (reference sequence). V was pared by 2 bases and J by 0 bases, with 1 base of the junction left unmatched. The CDR3 consists of 15 residues. CDR3 protein: CASGEGLGSAETLYF. CDR3 DNA, as far as it was read: TGTGCCAGCGGTGAGGGACTGGGTAGTGCAGAA.

Concerning this clone: The gene symbols are mouse symbols. The read ends 4 residues shy of where the CDR3 ends; the end is completed using the germline J gene. Distinct nucleotide sequences in the sample also encode this CDR3. This chain uses TRBV13-1 with TRBJ2-2, with 9 bases lining up with TRBD2. V shed 0 bases and J 0 bases; nucleotides not matched to a gene: 3. CDR3 length: 17 amino acids. Germline CDR1 reads NSHNY; CDR2 reads SYGAGN. The part of the CDR3 DNA that was read is TGTGCCAGCAGTGATGGGCTGGGGGGGGCAAACACCGGG. It specifies CASSDGLGGANTG. The CDR3 in full is CASSDGLGGANTGQLYF.

This clone was recorded a few times. Germline and genes: mouse. The read gets to within 4 residues of the CDR3 end, and the germline J gene fills in the rest. The chain uses TRBV13-2 and TRBJ2-3, with 7 bases that match TRBD1. V lost 2 bases and J lost 0; bases outside the gene matches: 3. This CDR3 has 15 amino acids. Germline V gene lookup returns CDR1 NNHNN and CDR2 SYGAGS (reference sequence). Here the CDR3 reads CASGETGASAETLYF. Incomplete CDR3 DNA: TGTGCCAGCGGTGAAACAGGGGCTAGTGCAGAA.